Shown below are 12 T cell receptor beta chains from a single sample sequenced in a study of T cells in Graves' hyperthyroidism and ophthalmopathy. Amplification targeted TCR beta CDR3 regions from RNA transcripts. The HTBI primer set drove a first-round RT-PCR of the TCR CDR3. One entry per CDR3 protein results from TCRdb running MiXCR on the multiplex PCR reads. The table records around 400,000 distinct CDR3 sequences, about 15% of them present only once. Sequences were obtained from blood. These receptors originate from a woman aged 60-75 years with Graves' ophthalmopathy.

This clonotype was counted ten times or more. The chain carries TRBV20-1 and TRBJ1-1; no definite D call. Deletions cut 6 bases from V and 1 base from J, with 9 bases between. The CDR3 is 12 amino acids. Germline CDR1 reads DFQATT; CDR2 reads SNEGSKA (reference sequence). CDR3 region: CSAERPNTEAFF. The CDR3 DNA follows: TGCAGTGCGGAGAGGCCGAACACTGAAGCTTTCTTT.

The chain recombines TRBV27 with TRBJ2-2; 15 bases line up with TRBD2. Trimming removed 6 bases from V and 5 bases from J; junction bases left unmatched: 16. CDR1 and CDR2 (germline): MNHEY, SMNVEV (reference sequence). CDR3 length equals 20 residues. The CDR3 sequence is CASRANPGLAGGGVTGELFF. The CDR3 coding sequence is TGTGCCAGCAGAGCAAACCCGGGACTAGCGGGAGGTGGGGTGACCGGGGAGCTGTTTTTT.

Ten or more counts support this clonotype. V gene TRBV28 combines with J gene TRBJ2-5, with 8 bases lining up with TRBD2. Germline CDR1 and CDR2: MDHEN and SYDVKM. This CDR3 region has 13 residues. The V segment lost 6 bases and the J segment 4 bases; nucleotides outside the gene matches: 4. CDR3 in amino acids: CASRESGRETQYF. The CDR3 coding sequence is TGTGCCAGCAGGGAAAGCGGGAGAGAGACCCAGTACTTC. The variable domain in full, completed from reference TRBV28 and TRBJ2-5, reads DVKVTQSSRYLVKRTGEKVFLECVQDMDHENMFWYRQDPGLGLRLIYFSYDVKMKEKGDIPEGYSVSREKKERFSLILESASTNQTSMYLCASRESGRETQYFGPGTRLLVL.

This clonotype was detected many times. This chain connects TRBV28 to TRBJ2-1; 12 bases agree with TRBD2. The CDR3 runs to 14 residues. Germline loops: CDR1 MDHEN, CDR2 SYDVKM. V lost 8 bases to trimming and J lost 9 bases; unmatched junction nucleotides: 8. This chain's CDR3 is CASSRLAGVGEQFF. The CDR3 nucleotides are TGTGCCAGCTCCCGACTAGCGGGAGTGGGTGAGCAGTTCTTC.

CDR3 residues: CSALPQDAPAYEQYF. The CDR3 bases are TGCAGTGCTTTACCCCAGGACGCTCCCGCCTACGAGCAGTACTTC. V is TRBV20-1 and J is TRBJ2-7, with D unclear. CDR1 is DFQATT and CDR2 is SNEGSKA in the germline V gene (reference sequence). With 5 bases removed from V and 2 bases from J, the gap between germline ends came to 19 bases. The CDR3 has 15 amino acids.

This clonotype has ten or more counts. The chain has TRBV11-2 and TRBJ2-1; unclear D gene. This CDR3 region has 13 residues. The germline V and J ends were trimmed by 1 base and 8 bases, with 9 bases remaining between them. Germline V lookup: CDR1 SGHAT, CDR2 FQNNGV. This chain's CDR3 is CASSLAWLDEQFF. CDR3 in DNA: TGTGCCAGCAGCTTAGCTTGGCTAGATGAGCAGTTCTTC. Together with reference TRBV11-2 and TRBJ2-1, the CDR3 gives the full variable domain: EAGVAQSPRYKIIEKRQSVAFWCNPISGHATLYWYQQILGQGPKLLIQFQNNGVVDDSQLPKDRFSAERLKGVDSTLKIQPAKLEDSAVYLCASSLAWLDEQFFGPGTRLTVL.

The J gene is TRBJ2-2, the V gene TRBV12-5; 9 bases fit TRBD2. Germline V gene sequence: CDR1 LGHNT, CDR2 FRNRAP. This CDR3 has 14 amino acids. The CDR3 sequence is CASLAGASTGELFF. The CDR3 nucleotides read TGTGCCAGCTTAGCGGGAGCTAGCACCGGGGAGCTGTTTTTT. Complete variable domain (other parts from reference TRBV12-5 and TRBJ2-2): DARVTQTPRHKVTEMGQEVTMRCQPILGHNTVFWYRQTMMQGLELLAYFRNRAPLDDSGMPKDRFSAEMPDATLATLKIQPSEPRDSAVYFCASLAGASTGELFFGEGSRLTVL.

The chain recombines TRBV9 with TRBJ1-4; TRBD1 aligns across 9 bases. The CDR3 contains 15 residues. Germline-derived CDR1 and CDR2 are SGDLS and YYNGEE. The ends lost 3 bases at V and 6 bases at J; junction bases unmatched: 6. This CDR3 is CASSAPGQGYEKLFF. CDR3 nucleotides: TGTGCCAGCAGCGCACCGGGACAGGGCTATGAAAAACTGTTTTTT.

This clonotype was detected many times. V and J are TRBV2 and TRBJ1-5, with 7 bases fitting TRBD1. CDR3 length: 13 residues. Germline CDR1 SNHLY, CDR2 FYNNEI. Trimming took 6 bases from V and 4 from J; bases not matched to a gene: 3. In nucleotides, the CDR3 is TGTGCCAGCAGAAGGGACAGAAATCAGCCCCAGCATTTT. Its translation is CASRRDRNQPQHF.

The chain combines TRBV28 with TRBJ2-3, with 7 bases matching TRBD2. The V gene's germline CDR1 is MDHEN and CDR2 SYDVKM. This CDR3 has 16 amino acids. Trimming removed 9 bases from V and 1 base from J; junction bases left unmatched: 13. Written as DNA, the CDR3 is TGTGCCAGTCGCGGGCGGGGGTTATTTGGCACAGATACGCAGTATTTT. Translating it yields CASRGRGLFGTDTQYF. The full variable domain, completed using reference TRBV28 and TRBJ2-3, is DVKVTQSSRYLVKRTGEKVFLECVQDMDHENMFWYRQDPGLGLRLIYFSYDVKMKEKGDIPEGYSVSREKKERFSLILESASTNQTSMYLCASRGRGLFGTDTQYFGPGTRLTVL.

This clonotype was detected many times. The chain recombines TRBV5-6 with TRBJ1-4; 7 bases map to TRBD1. CDR1 SGHDT and CDR2 YYEEEE come from the germline V gene. V lost 4 bases, J lost 2 bases, and 8 bases stayed unmatched. The CDR3 is 16 amino acids. CDR3 sequence (DNA): TGTGCCAGCAGCCCTACAGGGGAAATGACTAATGAAAAACTGTTTTTT. This codes for CASSPTGEMTNEKLFF.

The gene calls are TRBV3-1 and TRBJ2-2; D not certain. Germline CDR1 and CDR2: LGHDT and YNNKEL (reference sequence). With 4 bases removed from V and 4 bases from J, the gap between germline ends came to 7 bases. There are 13 residues in the CDR3. The CDR3: CASSPKGTGELFF. The CDR3 region has the DNA TGTGCCAGCAGCCCTAAGGGCACCGGGGAGCTGTTTTTT.